The 32 T cell receptor beta chains below were found in one sample sequenced in a study of control samples from healthy donors and cancer patients. Produced via immunoSEQ multiplex PCR; TCRdb's table is partial and in-frame only. There are 190,000 or so clones in the sample; roughly 93% occur only once, and around 1.6% lies in the top ten. Specimen: blood. These receptors came from a man younger than 30 in good health.

The rearrangement uses TRBV19 and TRBJ1-1; D unclear. Germline CDR1 reads LNHDA; CDR2 reads SQIVND (reference sequence). V was pared by 2 bases and J by 6 bases, with 13 bases between. This CDR3 contains 14 residues. In DNA form, the CDR3 reads TGTGCCAGTAGTATATATGCGGAAGGCGCTGAAGCTTTCTTT. It yields the protein CASSIYAEGAEAFF.

The chain carries TRBV9 and TRBJ2-2, with D uncertain. The CDR3 is 12 residues long. Germline V gene lookup returns CDR1 SGDLS and CDR2 YYNGEE. With 2 bases removed from V and 5 bases from J, the gap between germline ends came to 4 bases. The CDR3 is CASSVRTGELFF. In DNA, the CDR3 is TGTGCCAGCAGCGTGAGGACCGGGGAGCTGTTTTTT.

This chain links TRBV28 with TRBJ1-3; D gene uncertain. The CDR3 totals 15 residues. V was clipped by 5 bases and J by 0 bases, with 11 bases between them. CDR1 and CDR2 (germline): MDHEN, SYDVKM. The chain's CDR3 is CASSPPPDSGNTIYF. The CDR3 region has the DNA TGTGCCAGCAGTCCGCCGCCGGACTCTGGAAACACCATATATTTT.

The V gene is TRBV29-1, the J gene TRBJ2-6, with 7 bases identical to TRBD1. The CDR3 consists of 15 residues. Germline V CDR1 and CDR2: SQVTM, ANQGSEA. V shed 7 bases, J shed 0 bases, and the junction held 6 bases outside the gene matches. CDR3 amino acids: CSAGTVHSGANVLTF. DNA of the CDR3: TGCAGCGCCGGGACAGTCCACTCTGGGGCCAACGTCCTGACTTTC.

The gene calls are TRBV9 and TRBJ2-7, with D uncertain. V gave up 0 bases and J gave up 2 bases, with 9 bases separating them. The CDR3 has 14 residues. The germline V gene has CDR1 SGDLS and CDR2 YYNGEE. In DNA, the CDR3 is TGTGCCAGCAGCGTAGTATCCAGTACCTACGAGCAGTACTTC. Protein sequence: CASSVVSSTYEQYF.

V gene TRBV15 combines with J gene TRBJ1-5; weak D call: TRBD1 (5 bases). The CDR3 is made up of 14 amino acids. Germline V gene lookup returns CDR1 LNHNV and CDR2 YYDKDF (reference sequence). V was clipped by 0 bases and J by 8 bases, with 11 bases between them. Written as DNA, the CDR3 is TGTGCCACCAGCAGAGACAAAGGGGTTGAGCCCCAGCATTTT. As protein: CATSRDKGVEPQHF.

This sequence joins TRBV5-1 and TRBJ1-4; D not resolved. The CDR3 sequence is 15 residues long. Germline CDR1 SGHRS, CDR2 YFSETQ. V lost 0 bases and J 6 bases, leaving 12 bases between the germline ends. CDR3 DNA sequence: TGCGCCAGCAGCTTGGATGGGGAAGCGCATGAAAAACTGTTTTTT. Protein product: CASSLDGEAHEKLFF.

The chain joins TRBV11-3 to TRBJ2-3; possibly TRBD1 or TRBD2 for D (5 bases each). Germline V gives CDR1 SGHNT, CDR2 YENEEA. The length of the CDR3 is 13 residues. V was cut by 5 bases and J by 0 bases, with 6 bases left in between. CDR3 sequence reads: CASSRDSTDTQYF. CDR3 nucleotides: TGTGCCAGCAGCCGGGACAGCACAGATACGCAGTATTTT.

The chain is built from TRBV28 and TRBJ2-7; D is perhaps TRBD2 (5 bases). V lost 2 bases, J lost 3 bases, and 17 bases lay in between. From germline, CDR1 is MDHEN and CDR2 SYDVKM. The CDR3 runs to 16 residues. The CDR3 sequence: CASSLMRASPSYEQYF. DNA for the CDR3: TGTGCCAGCAGTTTAATGCGGGCCTCACCTAGCTACGAGCAGTACTTC.

J is TRBJ1-5 and V is TRBV27; the D is unclear. Germline values: CDR1 MNHEY, CDR2 SMNVEV (reference sequence). The V end lost 3 bases, the J end lost 7 bases, and 13 bases lay between the germline ends. The CDR3 length is 14 residues. CDR3 sequence reads: CASSFRSFGQPQHF. In DNA, the CDR3 is TGTGCCAGCAGTTTCAGGAGCTTTGGACAGCCCCAGCATTTT.

This rearrangement joins TRBV6-1 to TRBJ1-5; 10 bases are a match to TRBD1. CDR1 and CDR2 (germline): MNHNS, SASEGT. Germline trimming cut 1 base from V and 0 bases from J; bases unmatched to any gene: 3. This CDR3 spans 17 amino acids. The CDR3 protein is CASSEGTGGYSNQPQHF. In DNA form, the CDR3 reads TGTGCCAGCAGTGAAGGGACAGGGGGATATAGCAATCAGCCCCAGCATTTT.

This clone was counted a single time. The V gene is TRBV6-5, the J gene TRBJ2-1; 10 positions agree with TRBD2. V gave up 7 bases and J gave up 6 bases; unmatched junction bases: 3. Germline CDR1 is MNHEY and CDR2 is SVGAGI. The length of the CDR3 is 13 residues. In nucleotides, the CDR3 is TGTGCCAGCAAGCGGGGGGGGGTCAATGAGCAGTTCTTC. As protein: CASKRGGVNEQFF.

The V gene is TRBV27, the J gene TRBJ1-1; D may be TRBD1 (5 bases). Germline V lookup: CDR1 MNHEY, CDR2 SMNVEV (reference sequence). Trimming cost V 3 bases and J 2 bases, with 7 bases left between them. The CDR3 loop spans 13 amino acids. For the CDR3, the DNA is TGTGCCAGCAGTTTTGGGGCAAACACTGAAGCTTTCTTT. Residues: CASSFGANTEAFF.

The V call is TRBV6-1, the J call TRBJ1-2; 10 bases align to TRBD1. This CDR3 comprises 16 residues. Trimming took 0 bases from V and 8 from J; bases not matched to a gene: 9. In germline, CDR1 is MNHNS, CDR2 SASEGT. CDR3 sequence: CASSEAKGQGVAGYTF. Written as DNA, the CDR3 is TGTGCCAGCAGTGAAGCGAAAGGACAGGGGGTAGCGGGCTACACCTTC.

The chain links TRBV7-5 to TRBJ1-3. TRBV7-5 is a documented pseudogene. The CDR3 is 15 amino acids. The DNA of the CDR3 is TGTGTCAGAAGCCCACCGTTGGGTACTGGAAACACCATATATTTT. Its protein is CVRSPPLGTGNTIYF.

The rearrangement joins TRBV19 to TRBJ1-6; D may be TRBD1 (6 bases). CDR1 is LNHDA, CDR2 SQIVND, per germline (reference sequence). V gave up 7 bases and J gave up 7 bases, with 35 bases separating them. The CDR3 loop spans 21 amino acids. The CDR3 loop is CASTKSRGPTPGPYENSPLHF. The CDR3 bases are TGTGCCAGTACTAAATCCAGGGGTCCGACACCCGGGCCCTATGAGAATTCACCCCTCCACTTT.

The chain has TRBV28 and TRBJ2-6; D perhaps matches TRBD1 (5 bases). The CDR3 is made up of 17 amino acids. Germline V gives CDR1 MDHEN, CDR2 SYDVKM. Trimming took 3 bases from V and 0 from J, leaving 12 bases between them. The CDR3 loop is CASSFSQGGSGANVLTF. The CDR3 DNA sequence: TGTGCCAGCAGTTTTAGCCAGGGTGGCTCTGGGGCCAACGTCCTGACTTTC.

As for this clone: At one end the junction does not follow the germline gene, possibly because of a read error. The rearrangement links TRBV28 to TRBJ2-3; D unclear. CDR3 length: 12 amino acids. The germline gives CDR1 MDHEN, CDR2 SYDVKM. The CDR3 bases are TGTGCCAGCATTACCTCGATCGGGCACGTACACTTT. It encodes CASITSIGHVHF.

This chain uses TRBV7-8 with TRBJ1-3, with D possibly being TRBD1 (5 bases). Trimming took 7 bases from V and 4 from J, leaving 17 bases between them. Germline assignment: CDR1 SGHVS and CDR2 FQNEAQ. This CDR3 comprises 15 residues. Written as DNA, the CDR3 is TGTGCCAGCACCCCTTGGGAGACAGAGGGAAACACCATATATTTT. It encodes CASTPWETEGNTIYF.

The chain uses TRBV10-3 and TRBJ1-5; the D is unclear. The germline gives CDR1 ENHRY, CDR2 SYGVKD. The CDR3 covers 14 residues. V lost 0 bases and J 3 bases, leaving 6 bases between the germline ends. Here the CDR3 reads CAISESPYNQPQHF. The CDR3 coding sequence is TGTGCCATCAGTGAGTCCCCGTACAATCAGCCCCAGCATTTT.

The V and J genes are TRBV2 and TRBJ1-2, with 11 bases aligning to TRBD1. Germline-derived CDR1 and CDR2 are SNHLY and FYNNEI. This CDR3 has 15 amino acids. V was pared by 4 bases and J by 4 bases, with 5 bases of the junction left unmatched. Written as DNA, the CDR3 is TGTGCCAGCAGTGCGGGACAGGGGGTTAGCTATGGCTACACCTTC. Translation gives CASSAGQGVSYGYTF.

The chain links TRBV12-3 or TRBV12-4 to TRBJ1-1, with a tentative D call TRBD1 (5 bases). The CDR3 spans 13 residues. Trimming removed 6 bases at V and 6 bases at J, with 14 bases between. The CDR3 spells CASSLISGSEAFF. For the CDR3, the DNA is TGTGCCAGCAGCCTAATTTCAGGGTCTGAAGCTTTCTTT.

The rearrangement links TRBV28 to TRBJ2-1; TRBD2 agrees at 8 bases. Germline V lookup: CDR1 MDHEN, CDR2 SYDVKM. Germline trimming cut 5 bases from V and 15 bases from J; bases unmatched to any gene: 6. The CDR3 has 11 residues. The CDR3 reads CASSAGGQRFF. CDR3 sequence (DNA): TGTGCCAGCAGTGCGGGGGGCCAGCGGTTCTTC.

The CDR3 bases are TGCGCCAGCAGCTTGGGTGCCGGAGCAAACACCATATATTTT. The encoded protein is CASSLGAGANTIYF. This chain links TRBV5-1 with TRBJ1-3; no clear D gene. CDR1 and CDR2 from the germline V gene are SGHRS and YFSETQ. The CDR3 has 14 residues. V was trimmed by 0 bases and J by 6 bases, leaving 10 bases between them.

The rearrangement joins TRBV5-1 to TRBJ2-3; TRBD2 agrees at 8 bases. CDR3 length equals 16 residues. Trimming took 0 bases from V and 0 from J; bases not matched to a gene: 3. Germline lookup yields CDR1 SGHRS and CDR2 YFSETQ. CDR3 amino acids: CASSLGLAGSTDTQYF. CDR3 bases: TGCGCCAGCAGCTTGGGGTTAGCGGGGAGCACAGATACGCAGTATTTT. Using reference TRBV5-1 and TRBJ2-3 for the parts outside the CDR3, the full variable domain is KAGVTQTPRYLIKTRGQQVTLSCSPISGHRSVSWYQQTPGQGLQFLFEYFSETQRNKGNFPGRFSGRQFSNSRSEMNVSTLELGDSALYLCASSLGLAGSTDTQYFGPGTRLTVL.

This clone was seen just once. This chain joins TRBV18 and TRBJ2-1; TRBD1 matches at 7 bases. The CDR3 is made up of 15 amino acids. Germline V gives CDR1 KGHSH, CDR2 LQKENI. V was clipped by 7 bases and J by 2 bases; unmatched bases: 8. CDR3 region: CASYHRQGAYNEQFF. In DNA form, the CDR3 reads TGTGCCAGCTATCACCGTCAGGGGGCCTACAATGAGCAGTTCTTC.

The genes are TRBV3-1 (or the pseudogene TRBV3-2) and TRBJ1-5; D uncertain. There are 12 residues in the CDR3. Germline assignment: CDR1 LGHDT and CDR2 YNNKEL (reference sequence). The V end lost 4 bases, the J end lost 9 bases, and 10 bases lay between the germline ends. CDR3 nucleotides: TGTGCCAGCAGCCGGGGATTGGGGCCCCAGCATTTT. Encoded protein: CASSRGLGPQHF.

The chain recombines TRBV11-2 with TRBJ1-6, with D hard to call. Germline values: CDR1 SGHAT, CDR2 FQNNGV. The CDR3 spans 17 residues. Between the trimmed V and J ends, which lost 0 bases and 7 bases, there was a span of 16 bases. The CDR3 nucleotides are TGTGCCAGCAGCTTAGATCGAAGTTTAAGGGTCAATTCACCCCTCCACTTT. Its protein is CASSLDRSLRVNSPLHF.

The V call is TRBV6-5, the J call TRBJ2-7; 7 nucleotides line up with TRBD1. The CDR3 contains 14 residues. CDR1 is MNHEY, CDR2 SVGAGI, per germline. The J segment lost 2 bases and the V segment lost 5 bases, leaving 6 bases of the junction unmatched. CDR3 loop: CASSTRQGPYEQYF. CDR3 sequence (DNA): TGTGCCAGCAGTACTAGACAGGGACCCTACGAGCAGTACTTC.

The CDR3 DNA follows: TGTGCCAGCAGCGCTTACGGGACAGGGGGCACTGAAGCTTTCTTT. It yields the protein CASSAYGTGGTEAFF. The rearrangement joins TRBV7-9 to TRBJ1-1; 11 bases map to TRBD1. The CDR3 loop spans 15 amino acids. The V and J ends lost 5 bases and 4 bases, in that order; junction bases with no gene match: 6. Germline values: CDR1 SEHNR, CDR2 FQNEAQ (reference sequence).

CDR3 sequence reads: CASRLTLNTEAFF. CDR3 coding DNA: TGTGCCAGTAGGCTGACATTAAACACTGAAGCTTTCTTT. The chain links TRBV19 to TRBJ1-1; D not certain. The CDR3 spans 13 residues. The V and J ends lost 6 bases and 2 bases respectively, with 10 bases between them. Germline V gene sequence: CDR1 LNHDA, CDR2 SQIVND (reference sequence). The variable domain in full, completed from reference TRBV19 and TRBJ1-1, reads DGGITQSPKYLFRKEGQNVTLSCEQNLNHDAMYWYRQDPGQGLRLIYYSQIVNDFQKGDIAEGYSVSREKKESFPLTVTSAQKNPTAFYLCASRLTLNTEAFFGQGTRLTVV.

The chain carries TRBV19 and TRBJ1-6; maybe TRBD1 (6 bases). The CDR3 has 14 residues. V was cut by 4 bases and J by 12 bases, with 16 bases left in between. Germline-derived CDR1 and CDR2 are LNHDA and SQIVND (reference sequence). The CDR3: CASSTQGALLPLHF. As DNA, the CDR3 is TGTGCCAGTAGTACACAGGGCGCCCTTCTACCCCTCCACTTT.